This TCR beta chain derives from a study of blood T cell repertoires in COVID-19. Germline V gene data show CDR1 as LGHDT and CDR2 as YNNKEL (reference sequence). V was pared by 2 bases and J by 5 bases, with 21 bases between. This CDR3 has 17 amino acids. The table came from immunoSEQ multiplex PCR; TCRdb's copy has only in-frame clones and leaves some out. The table lists 280,000 or so clones, about nine tenths of them singletons. The chain recombines TRBV3-1 (or the pseudogene TRBV3-2) with TRBJ2-5; D may be TRBD1 (6 bases). The sequence was obtained from a woman in her fifties or sixties who had been exposed to COVID-19. The sample was PBMCs or T cells enriched from blood (not recorded which). Written as DNA, the CDR3 is TGTGCCAGCAGCCAACTACTTAACCAGGGGATCGGGGAGACCCAGTACTTC. Translation: CASSQLLNQGIGETQYF.